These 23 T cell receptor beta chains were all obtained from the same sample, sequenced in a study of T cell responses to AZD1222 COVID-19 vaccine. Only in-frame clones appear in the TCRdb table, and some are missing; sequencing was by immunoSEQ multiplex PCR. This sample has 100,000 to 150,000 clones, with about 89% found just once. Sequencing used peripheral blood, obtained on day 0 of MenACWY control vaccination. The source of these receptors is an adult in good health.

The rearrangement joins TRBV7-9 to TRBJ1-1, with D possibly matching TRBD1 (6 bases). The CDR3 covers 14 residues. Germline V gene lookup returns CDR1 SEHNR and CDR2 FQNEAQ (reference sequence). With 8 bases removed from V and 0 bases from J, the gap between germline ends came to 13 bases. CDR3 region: CASGVQGMNTEAFF. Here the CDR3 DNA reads TGTGCCAGCGGCGTACAGGGAATGAACACTGAAGCTTTCTTT. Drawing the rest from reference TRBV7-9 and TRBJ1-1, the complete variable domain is DTGVSQNPRHKITKRGQNVTFRCDPISEHNRLYWYRQTLGQGPEFLTYFQNEAQLEKSRLLSDRFSAERPKGSFSTLEIQRTEQGDSAMYLCASGVQGMNTEAFFGQGTRLTVV.

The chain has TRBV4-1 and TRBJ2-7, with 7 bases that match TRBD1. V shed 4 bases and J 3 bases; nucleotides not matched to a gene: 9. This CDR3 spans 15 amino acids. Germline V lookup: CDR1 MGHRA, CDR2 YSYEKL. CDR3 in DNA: TGCGCCAGCAGCCTCCGACAGGGCGGCAACTACGAGCAGTACTTC. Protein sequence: CASSLRQGGNYEQYF.

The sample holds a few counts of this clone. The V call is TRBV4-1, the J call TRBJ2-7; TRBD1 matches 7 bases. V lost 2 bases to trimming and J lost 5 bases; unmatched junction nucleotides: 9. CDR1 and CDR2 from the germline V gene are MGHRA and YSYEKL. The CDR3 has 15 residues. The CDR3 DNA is TGCGCCAGCAGCCAACCGGGACAGCCCACCCACGAGCAGTACTTC. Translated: CASSQPGQPTHEQYF.

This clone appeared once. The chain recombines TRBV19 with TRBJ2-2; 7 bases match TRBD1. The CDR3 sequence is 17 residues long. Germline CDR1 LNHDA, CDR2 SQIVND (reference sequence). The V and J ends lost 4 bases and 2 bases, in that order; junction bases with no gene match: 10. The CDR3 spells CASSNPSGQSNTGELFF. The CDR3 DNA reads TGTGCCAGTAGTAACCCTTCGGGACAGAGCAACACCGGGGAGCTGTTTTTT.

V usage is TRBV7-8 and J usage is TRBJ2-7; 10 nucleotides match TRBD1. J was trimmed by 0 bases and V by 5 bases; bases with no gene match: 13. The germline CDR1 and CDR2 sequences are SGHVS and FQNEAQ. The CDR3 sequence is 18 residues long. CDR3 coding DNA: TGTGCCAGCAGCCTGAGGGGTGACAGGGGGCTACTCTCCTACGAGCAGTACTTC. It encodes CASSLRGDRGLLSYEQYF.

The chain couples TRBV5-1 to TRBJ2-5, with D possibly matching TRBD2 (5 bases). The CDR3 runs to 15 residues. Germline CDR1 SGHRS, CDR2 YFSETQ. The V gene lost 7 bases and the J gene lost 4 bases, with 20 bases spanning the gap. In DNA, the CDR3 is TGCGCCAGCTCTCCCGAGGGCTCGCCGACAGAGACCCAGTACTTC. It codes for CASSPEGSPTETQYF. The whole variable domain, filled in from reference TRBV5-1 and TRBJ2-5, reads KAGVTQTPRYLIKTRGQQVTLSCSPISGHRSVSWYQQTPGQGLQFLFEYFSETQRNKGNFPGRFSGRQFSNSRSEMNVSTLELGDSALYLCASSPEGSPTETQYFGPGTRLLVL.

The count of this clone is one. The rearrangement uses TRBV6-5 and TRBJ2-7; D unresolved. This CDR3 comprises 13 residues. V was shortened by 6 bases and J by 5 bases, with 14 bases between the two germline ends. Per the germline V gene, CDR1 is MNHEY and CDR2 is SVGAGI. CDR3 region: CASSHDRDHEQYF. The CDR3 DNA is TGTGCCAGCAGCCACGATCGAGACCACGAGCAGTACTTC.

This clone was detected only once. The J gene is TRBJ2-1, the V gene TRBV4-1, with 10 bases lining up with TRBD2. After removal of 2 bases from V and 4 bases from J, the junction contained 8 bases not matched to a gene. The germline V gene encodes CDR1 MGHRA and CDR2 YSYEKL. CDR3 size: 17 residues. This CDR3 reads CASSQLLAGVVYNEQFF. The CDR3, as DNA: TGCGCCAGCAGCCAACTTCTAGCGGGAGTTGTTTACAATGAGCAGTTCTTC.

DNA for the CDR3: TGTGCCAGTAGTGTTCAGGGTTTCGGCAATCAGCCCCAGCATTTT. This encodes CASSVQGFGNQPQHF. The V gene is TRBV19, the J gene TRBJ1-5; possible D gene TRBD1, 5 bases. The CDR3 runs to 15 residues. CDR1 LNHDA and CDR2 SQIVND come from the germline V gene (reference sequence). V dropped 5 bases and J dropped 2 bases, with 13 bases sitting between them.

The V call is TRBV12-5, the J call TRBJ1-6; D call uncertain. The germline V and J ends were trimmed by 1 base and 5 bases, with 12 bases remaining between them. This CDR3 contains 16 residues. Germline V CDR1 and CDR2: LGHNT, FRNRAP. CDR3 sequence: CASGLDRGLDNSPLHF. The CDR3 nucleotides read TGTGCTAGTGGTTTGGATCGGGGTTTGGATAATTCACCCCTCCACTTT.

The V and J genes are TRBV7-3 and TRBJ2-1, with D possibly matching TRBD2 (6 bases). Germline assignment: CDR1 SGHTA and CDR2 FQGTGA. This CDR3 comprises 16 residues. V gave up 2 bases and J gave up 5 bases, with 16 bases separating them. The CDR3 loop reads CASSLWGGDLDNEQFF. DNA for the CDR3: TGTGCCAGCAGCTTATGGGGCGGGGATCTTGACAATGAGCAGTTCTTC.

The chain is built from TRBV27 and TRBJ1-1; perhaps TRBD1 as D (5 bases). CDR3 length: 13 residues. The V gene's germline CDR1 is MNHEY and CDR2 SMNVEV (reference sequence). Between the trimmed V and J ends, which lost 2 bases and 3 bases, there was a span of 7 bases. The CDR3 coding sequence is TGTGCCAGCAGTTTAAGAGGGGACACTGAAGCTTTCTTT. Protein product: CASSLRGDTEAFF.

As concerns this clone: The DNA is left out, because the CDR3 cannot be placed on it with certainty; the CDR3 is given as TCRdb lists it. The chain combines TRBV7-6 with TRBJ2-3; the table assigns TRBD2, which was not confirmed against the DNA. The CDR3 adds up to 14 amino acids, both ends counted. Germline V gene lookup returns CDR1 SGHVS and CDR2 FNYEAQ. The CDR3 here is CASTSGGSTDTQYF.

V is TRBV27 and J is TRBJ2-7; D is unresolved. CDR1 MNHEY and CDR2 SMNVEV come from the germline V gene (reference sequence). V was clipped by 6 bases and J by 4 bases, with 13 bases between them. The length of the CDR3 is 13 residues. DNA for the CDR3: TGTGCCAGCAGCCAGACTGGTCGGTACGAGCAGTACTTC. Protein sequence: CASSQTGRYEQYF.

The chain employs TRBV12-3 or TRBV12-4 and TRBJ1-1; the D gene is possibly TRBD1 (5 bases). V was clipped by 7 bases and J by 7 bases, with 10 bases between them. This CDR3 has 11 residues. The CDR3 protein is CASTIRDEAFF. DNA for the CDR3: TGTGCCAGCACCATCAGGGATGAAGCTTTCTTT.

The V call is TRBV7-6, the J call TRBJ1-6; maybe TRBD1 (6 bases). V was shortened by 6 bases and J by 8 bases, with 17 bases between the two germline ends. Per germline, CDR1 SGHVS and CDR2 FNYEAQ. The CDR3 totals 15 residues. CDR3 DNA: TGTGCCAGCAGACCAGAACAGGGCTGGGATTCACCCCTCCACTTT. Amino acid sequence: CASRPEQGWDSPLHF.

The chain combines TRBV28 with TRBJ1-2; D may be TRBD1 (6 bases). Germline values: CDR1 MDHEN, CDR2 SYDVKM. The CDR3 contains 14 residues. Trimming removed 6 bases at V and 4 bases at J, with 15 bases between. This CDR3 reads CASSPSGGAYGYTF. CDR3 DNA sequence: TGTGCCAGCAGCCCCTCGGGGGGCGCCTATGGCTACACCTTC.

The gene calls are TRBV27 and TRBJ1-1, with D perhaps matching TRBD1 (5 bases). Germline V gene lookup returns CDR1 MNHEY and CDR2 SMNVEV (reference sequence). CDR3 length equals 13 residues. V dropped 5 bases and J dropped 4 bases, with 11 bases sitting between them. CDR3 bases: TGTGCCAGCAGTCGAGGGGTTGGCACTGAAGCTTTCTTT. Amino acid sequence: CASSRGVGTEAFF.

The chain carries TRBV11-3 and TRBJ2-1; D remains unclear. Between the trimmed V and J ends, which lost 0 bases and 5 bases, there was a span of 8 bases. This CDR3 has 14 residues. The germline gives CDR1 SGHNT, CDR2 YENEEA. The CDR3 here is CASSLDVGNNEQFF. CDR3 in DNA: TGTGCCAGCAGCTTAGATGTTGGGAACAATGAGCAGTTCTTC.

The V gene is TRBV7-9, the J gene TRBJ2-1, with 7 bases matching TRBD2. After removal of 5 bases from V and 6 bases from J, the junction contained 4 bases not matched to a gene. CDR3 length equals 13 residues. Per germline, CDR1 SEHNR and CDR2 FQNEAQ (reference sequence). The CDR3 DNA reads TGTGCCAGCAGCGCCCGACTAGCCAATGAGCAGTTCTTC. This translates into CASSARLANEQFF. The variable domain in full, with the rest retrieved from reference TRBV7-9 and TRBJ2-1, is DTGVSQNPRHKITKRGQNVTFRCDPISEHNRLYWYRQTLGQGPEFLTYFQNEAQLEKSRLLSDRFSAERPKGSFSTLEIQRTEQGDSAMYLCASSARLANEQFFGPGTRLTVL.

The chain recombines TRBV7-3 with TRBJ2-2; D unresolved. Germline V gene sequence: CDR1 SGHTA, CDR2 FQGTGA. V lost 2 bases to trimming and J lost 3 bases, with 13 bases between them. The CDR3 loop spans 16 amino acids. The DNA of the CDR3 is TGTGCCAGCAGCTTATATCGACCAACGGACACCGGGGAGCTGTTTTTT. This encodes CASSLYRPTDTGELFF.

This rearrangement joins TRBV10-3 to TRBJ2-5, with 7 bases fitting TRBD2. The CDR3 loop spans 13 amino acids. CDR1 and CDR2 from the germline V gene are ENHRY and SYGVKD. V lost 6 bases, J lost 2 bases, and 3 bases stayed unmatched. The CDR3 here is CAISVGLQETQYF. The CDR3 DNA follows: TGTGCCATCAGCGTGGGACTACAAGAGACCCAGTACTTC.

CDR3 in amino acids: CATSDPGGAGGRGIYNEQFF. CDR3 in DNA: TGTGCCACCAGTGATCCCGGGGGAGCGGGAGGGAGGGGGATATACAATGAGCAGTTCTTC. The chain links TRBV24-1 to TRBJ2-1, with TRBD2 matching over 10 bases. This CDR3 is 20 amino acids long. V lost 3 bases to trimming and J lost 4 bases; unmatched junction nucleotides: 17. Germline V gene sequence: CDR1 KGHDR, CDR2 SFDVKD.